This entry features one T cell receptor beta chain sequence. Its antigen is not identified. In TCRdb, the RT-PCR reads were re-called with MiXCR into one record per CDR3 protein. Altogether about 570,000 distinct CDR3 sequences are present, approximately 10% being singletons, with the ten largest covering about 11%. The CDR3 loop spans 14 amino acids. After removal of 6 bases from V and 4 bases from J, the junction contained 8 bases not matched to a gene. The sample comes from a study of response to subunit inactivated influenza vaccine. Study-level points and caveats: After each seasonal influenza vaccination, few new T cells are recruited, the authors suggested.

The sample was also reused in another study, on T cells expressing NK-cell markers. That paper adds: What made the TCR beta cDNA was 5'RACE template switching with UMIs.

The starting material was PBMCs from blood, obtained on the day of vaccination. The chain joins TRBV12-3 or TRBV12-4 to TRBJ2-7; 8 nucleotides agree with TRBD2. This TCR derives from a man aged 45-65 years who received an inactivated influenza vaccine. This chain's CDR3 is CASRPRGGQYEQYF. The CDR3 DNA follows: TGTGCCAGCAGACCACGGGGGGGCCAGTACGAGCAGTACTTC.